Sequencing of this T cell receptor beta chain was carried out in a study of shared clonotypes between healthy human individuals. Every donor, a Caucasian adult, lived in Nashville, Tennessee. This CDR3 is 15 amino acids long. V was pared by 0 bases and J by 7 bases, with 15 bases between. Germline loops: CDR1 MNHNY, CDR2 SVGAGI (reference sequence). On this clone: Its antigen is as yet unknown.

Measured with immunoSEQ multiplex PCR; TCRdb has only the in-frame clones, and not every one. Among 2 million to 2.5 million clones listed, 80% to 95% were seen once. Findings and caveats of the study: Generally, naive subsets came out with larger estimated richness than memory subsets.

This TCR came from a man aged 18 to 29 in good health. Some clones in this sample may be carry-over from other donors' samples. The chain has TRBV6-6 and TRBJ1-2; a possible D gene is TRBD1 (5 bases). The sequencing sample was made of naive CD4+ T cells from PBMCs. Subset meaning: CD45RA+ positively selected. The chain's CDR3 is CASSYSLGGYSGYTF. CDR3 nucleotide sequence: TGTGCCAGCAGTTACTCCCTCGGGGGGTATAGTGGCTACACCTTC.